This entry lists 14 T cell receptor beta chains sequenced from one sample in a study of blood T cells in healthy people across ages. Then a second PCR, running about 7 to 11 cycles, was carried out with a sample-barcoded 5' primer and a J-beta primer mix. TCRdb recomputed calls from the 5' RACE reads with MiXCR, one row per CDR3 protein. The sample records around 700,000 distinct CDR3 sequences, more than 20% being singletons. This sample also belongs to another study, concerning T cells of mothers and their children.

Sequenced material: blood. These receptors all stem from a boy between 10 and 17 years old in good health.

This clonotype occurred a few times. CDR3 protein: CSVESPASTGELFF. The CDR3 DNA follows: TGCAGCGTTGAAAGCCCAGCGAGCACCGGGGAGCTGTTTTTT. The rearrangement joins TRBV29-1 to TRBJ2-2; D call uncertain. CDR3 length equals 14 residues. The germline V gene encodes CDR1 SQVTM and CDR2 ANQGSEA. Between the trimmed V and J ends, which lost 2 bases and 4 bases, there was a span of 11 bases.

This clonotype was observed a handful of times. V gene TRBV7-9 combines with J gene TRBJ2-7; D possibly corresponds to TRBD1 (5 bases). V was trimmed by 2 bases and J by 2 bases, leaving 13 bases between them. CDR3 length: 15 residues. CDR1 and CDR2 from the germline V gene are SEHNR and FQNEAQ (reference sequence). The CDR3 DNA sequence: TGTGCCAGCAGCTTACAGACAGTGGACCCCTACGAGCAGTACTTC. Translation: CASSLQTVDPYEQYF.

V usage is TRBV7-2 and J usage is TRBJ2-2; no definite D call. The CDR3 is made up of 15 amino acids. The germline V gene encodes CDR1 SGHTA and CDR2 FQGNSA. The V gene lost 5 bases and the J gene lost 6 bases, with 16 bases spanning the gap. In DNA, the CDR3 is TGTGCCAGCAGCCCACCGCAGGTTGGGTCCGGGGAGCTGTTTTTT. It specifies CASSPPQVGSGELFF.

The chain employs TRBV20-1 and TRBJ1-1; D is uncertain. Trimming stripped 5 bases from V and 4 bases from J, with 17 bases between. Germline loops: CDR1 DFQATT, CDR2 SNEGSKA (reference sequence). The CDR3 length is 14 residues. The CDR3 loop reads CSAELRNRSTEAFF. CDR3 DNA sequence: TGCAGTGCTGAACTCCGGAATCGCAGCACTGAAGCTTTCTTT.

This sequence joins TRBV20-1 and TRBJ2-3; 14 bases align to TRBD2. CDR3 length equals 17 residues. Germline lookup yields CDR1 DFQATT and CDR2 SNEGSKA (reference sequence). With 6 bases clipped from V and 0 bases from J, the junction kept 8 bases outside the gene matches. CDR3: CSATTSGGASSTDTQYF. For the CDR3, the DNA is TGCAGTGCCACGACTAGCGGGGGGGCTAGTAGCACAGATACGCAGTATTTT.

This chain uses TRBV6-1 with TRBJ2-5, with 12 positions matching TRBD2. Gene TRBJ2-1 matches the end of the DNA better, so the J call may be wrong. Per germline, CDR1 MNHNS and CDR2 SASEGT. The CDR3 runs to 16 residues. The CDR3 sequence: CASSPTSGGVYNEQFF. CDR3 in DNA: TGTGCCAGCAGTCCGACTAGCGGGGGAGTTTACAATGAGCAGTTCTTC.

The chain links TRBV7-2 to TRBJ2-5; the D gene is possibly TRBD2 (5 bases). The CDR3 sequence is 15 residues long. V was cut by 3 bases and J by 9 bases, with 20 bases left in between. From germline, CDR1 is SGHTA and CDR2 FQGNSA. CDR3 residues: CASSFRGFGVEAQYF. In DNA, the CDR3 is TGTGCCAGCAGCTTCCGAGGTTTCGGGGTGGAGGCCCAGTACTTC.

The chain employs TRBV28 and TRBJ2-7; D uncertain. The V gene's germline CDR1 is MDHEN and CDR2 SYDVKM. The CDR3 covers 19 residues. The V gene lost 4 bases and the J gene lost 1 base, with 26 bases spanning the gap. In nucleotides, the CDR3 is TGTGCCAGCAGTTCCCTTGAAGCTAAAATTTCAAGTTTTTCCTACGAGCAGTACTTC. It specifies CASSSLEAKISSFSYEQYF.

In this sample, this clonotype turned up a few times. V is TRBV28 and J is TRBJ1-4; D uncertain. Trimming left V 3 bases short and J 8 bases short, with 13 bases between. Germline CDR1 and CDR2: MDHEN and SYDVKM. The CDR3 covers 14 residues. The chain's CDR3 is CASSLDGVGEKLFF. For the CDR3, the DNA is TGTGCCAGCAGTTTGGACGGAGTAGGAGAAAAACTGTTTTTT.

V usage is TRBV20-1 and J usage is TRBJ2-3; D possibly corresponds to TRBD1 (6 bases). The CDR3 sequence is 13 residues long. Germline CDR1 is DFQATT and CDR2 is SNEGSKA (reference sequence). V was clipped by 6 bases and J by 1 base, with 11 bases between them. In nucleotides, the CDR3 is TGCAGTGCGCCGAACAGGGGCACAGATACGCAGTATTTT. Translating gives CSAPNRGTDTQYF.

This chain joins TRBV5-1 and TRBJ2-2, with TRBD1 matching over 11 bases. The CDR3 has 14 amino acids. Germline V CDR1 and CDR2: SGHRS, YFSETQ. V dropped 7 bases and J dropped 5; count of bases not matched to a gene: 4. The CDR3 region has the DNA TGCGCCAGCGGTCGGGACAGGGGGACCGGGGAGCTGTTTTTT. Encoded protein: CASGRDRGTGELFF.

The CDR3 nucleotides read TGTGCCAGCAGCCAGACAGACATCAACTACGAGCAGTACTTC. It translates to CASSQTDINYEQYF. The genes are TRBV14 and TRBJ2-5; possible D gene TRBD1, 5 bases. The J call may be in error: the DNA end matches TRBJ2-7 better. The germline V gene encodes CDR1 SGHDN and CDR2 FVKESK. The CDR3 runs 14 residues.

This clonotype was found a few times. CDR3 residues: CSAEEGLAGETQYF. DNA for the CDR3: TGCAGTGCCGAGGAGGGACTAGCGGGAGAGACCCAGTACTTC. This chain joins TRBV20-1 and TRBJ2-5; 12 positions match TRBD2. The germline CDR1 and CDR2 sequences are DFQATT and SNEGSKA (reference sequence). This CDR3 spans 14 amino acids. V trimming: 6 bases; J trimming: 4 bases; junction bases outside the gene matches: 6.

This clonotype has ten or more counts. This chain uses TRBV5-1 with TRBJ2-1; D is unresolved. The germline V gene encodes CDR1 SGHRS and CDR2 YFSETQ. The V end was cut by 0 bases, the J end by 0 bases, with 7 bases between. This CDR3 spans 15 amino acids. The CDR3 DNA reads TGCGCCAGCAGCTTGGTAGCTGACTCCTACAATGAGCAGTTCTTC. Protein: CASSLVADSYNEQFF.